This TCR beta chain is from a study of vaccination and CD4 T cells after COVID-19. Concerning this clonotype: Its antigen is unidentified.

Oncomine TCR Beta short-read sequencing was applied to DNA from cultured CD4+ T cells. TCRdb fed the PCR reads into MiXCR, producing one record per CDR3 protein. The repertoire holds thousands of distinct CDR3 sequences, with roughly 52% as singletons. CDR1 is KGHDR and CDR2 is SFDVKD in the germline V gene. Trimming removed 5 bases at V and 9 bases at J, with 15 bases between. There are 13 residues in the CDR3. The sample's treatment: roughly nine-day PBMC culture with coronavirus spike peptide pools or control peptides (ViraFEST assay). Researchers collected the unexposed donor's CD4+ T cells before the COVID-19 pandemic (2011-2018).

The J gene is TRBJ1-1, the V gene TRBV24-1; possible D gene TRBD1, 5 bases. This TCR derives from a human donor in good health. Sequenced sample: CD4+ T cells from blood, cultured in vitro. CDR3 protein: CATSGGADGQAFF. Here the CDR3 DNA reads TGTGCCACCAGTGGAGGGGCCGACGGGCAAGCTTTCTTT.